These 32 T cell receptor beta chains originate from one sample sequenced in a study of CD8+CD57+ T cells in acquired aplastic anemia. Using genomic DNA as the template, TCR beta VDJ and CDR3 profiling was carried out. One entry per CDR3 protein, called by TCRdb with MiXCR from the reads. In the table there are under 200,000 distinct CDR3 sequences, about 64% of which are singletons. Patients who underwent sequencing had shown CD8+CD57+ cell expansion by flow cytometry. Sequencing was performed on sorted CD4+, CD8+, or CD8+CD57+ T cells (not recorded which) from PBMCs. These receptors were collected from a human donor with aplastic anemia.

The chain recombines TRBV7-2 with TRBJ1-6; D gene uncertain. Trimming removed 7 bases at V and 7 bases at J, with 11 bases between. CDR1 and CDR2 from the germline V gene are SGHTA and FQGNSA. The CDR3 loop spans 13 amino acids. The CDR3 sequence is CASKGGHNSPLHF. For the CDR3, the DNA is TGTGCCAGCAAGGGCGGTCACAATTCACCCCTCCACTTT.

This clonotype was recorded a few times. The chain uses TRBV15 and TRBJ2-5; D may match TRBD1 or TRBD2 (6 bases each). The germline V gene encodes CDR1 LNHNV and CDR2 YYDKDF (reference sequence). The CDR3 extends over 14 amino acids. V lost 0 bases and J 4 bases, leaving 9 bases between the germline ends. The CDR3 protein is CATSRDRGGETQYF. The CDR3 DNA reads as TGTGCCACCAGCAGAGACAGGGGAGGAGAGACCCAGTACTTC.

At least ten counts were recorded for this clonotype. This rearrangement joins TRBV6-5 to TRBJ2-5; D possibly uses TRBD1 or TRBD2 (5 bases each). The ends were cut back, 0 bases at V and 5 bases at J, with 19 bases in the middle. This CDR3 has 17 amino acids. Germline CDR1 reads MNHEY; CDR2 reads SVGAGI. CDR3 sequence (DNA): TGTGCCAGCAGTTACTCCCGGTCAGGGACGTTCGGGGAGACCCAGTACTTC. It yields the protein CASSYSRSGTFGETQYF.

The chain combines TRBV7-2 with TRBJ2-7; 11 bases are a match to TRBD2. With V trimmed by 5 bases and J by 6 bases, 12 bases remained unmatched. Per the germline V gene, CDR1 is SGHTA and CDR2 is FQGNSA. The CDR3 is 16 residues long. The CDR3 sequence: CASSPLGLAGGSEQYF. CDR3 DNA sequence: TGTGCCAGCAGCCCCCTGGGGCTAGCGGGAGGTAGCGAGCAGTACTTC.

V gene TRBV2 combines with J gene TRBJ2-5; possibly TRBD1 for D (6 bases). V was shortened by 4 bases and J by 5 bases, with 11 bases between the two germline ends. Germline CDR1 SNHLY, CDR2 FYNNEI. The CDR3 sequence is 13 residues long. The CDR3 coding sequence is TGTGCCAGCAGTGTAGGGGGATCGGAGACCCAGTACTTC. Translation: CASSVGGSETQYF. The whole variable domain, remainder taken from reference TRBV2 and TRBJ2-5, is EPEVTQTPSHQVTQMGQEVILRCVPISNHLYFYWYRQILGQKVEFLVSFYNNEISEKSEIFDDQFSVERPDGSNFTLKIRSTKLEDSAMYFCASSVGGSETQYFGPGTRLLVL.

The genes are TRBV29-1 and TRBJ2-2, with TRBD1 matching over 7 bases. This CDR3 is 13 amino acids long. The V gene end was trimmed by 6 bases and the J gene end by 4 bases; junction bases not matched to a gene: 5. Germline CDR1 reads SQVTM; CDR2 reads ANQGSEA. The CDR3, as DNA: TGCAGCGTGAAACGACAGGGCACCGGGGAGCTGTTTTTT. It codes for CSVKRQGTGELFF.

The chain joins TRBV11-2 to TRBJ2-7; TRBD1 agrees at 9 bases. J lost 6 bases, V lost 4 bases, and 13 bases had no gene match. The CDR3 length is 16 residues. CDR1 and CDR2 from the germline V gene are SGHAT and FQNNGV. The CDR3 DNA reads TGTGCCAGCAGCTCTCTCACCGGGACAGGGACCGGCGAGCAGTACTTC. Translating it yields CASSSLTGTGTGEQYF.

The rearrangement uses TRBV19 and TRBJ2-5; TRBD2 is a possible D gene (5 bases). CDR1 LNHDA and CDR2 SQIVND come from the germline V gene (reference sequence). The CDR3 runs 12 residues. V lost 4 bases to trimming and J lost 4 bases, with 7 bases between them. The CDR3 DNA reads as TGTGCCAGTAGTAAGGGAGTAGAGACCCAGTACTTC. Protein product: CASSKGVETQYF.

The chain combines TRBV9 with TRBJ2-1; TRBD2 agrees at 11 bases. This CDR3 contains 15 residues. J gave up 5 bases and V 3 bases, and 4 bases lay outside the gene matches. Germline V gene lookup returns CDR1 SGDLS and CDR2 YYNGEE. CDR3 sequence: CASSAGGLADNEQFF. CDR3 sequence (DNA): TGTGCCAGCAGCGCTGGGGGACTAGCGGACAATGAGCAGTTCTTC.

The chain links TRBV10-3 to TRBJ2-7; no definite D call. Germline V gene data show CDR1 as ENHRY and CDR2 as SYGVKD. V lost 3 bases, J lost 4 bases, and 4 bases lay in between. This CDR3 spans 11 amino acids. In DNA, the CDR3 is TGTGCCATCAGTGAAGCGTACGAGCAGTACTTC. It specifies CAISEAYEQYF.

The chain joins TRBV2 to TRBJ1-6; 8 bases match TRBD1. The CDR3 totals 16 residues. Trimming removed 4 bases from V and 9 bases from J; junction bases left unmatched: 11. The germline V gene encodes CDR1 SNHLY and CDR2 FYNNEI. This CDR3 is CASSGRWGQEFSPLHF. The CDR3 bases are TGTGCCAGCAGTGGAAGGTGGGGACAGGAGTTTTCACCCCTCCACTTT.

The V gene is TRBV29-1, the J gene TRBJ1-1; 9 positions agree with TRBD1. Trimming at V came to 7 bases and at J to 4 bases, leaving 19 bases not matched to a gene. This CDR3 has 17 amino acids. Germline V CDR1 and CDR2: SQVTM, ANQGSEA. DNA for the CDR3: TGCAGCGCGACTACAGGGGGCGGTCGAGCCAGGAGCACTGAAGCTTTCTTT. As protein: CSATTGGGRARSTEAFF.

The CDR3 DNA reads as TGTGCCACCAACCAGCCTAGGGGTCTGACGCAGTACTTC. Amino acids: CATNQPRGLTQYF. The chain is built from TRBV10-3 and TRBJ2-7; TRBD1 might be the D (5 bases). Germline values: CDR1 ENHRY, CDR2 SYGVKD. With 10 bases removed from V and 9 bases from J, the gap between germline ends came to 22 bases. CDR3 size: 13 residues.

This chain connects TRBV20-1 to TRBJ2-3; 11 nucleotides match TRBD2. Germline lookup yields CDR1 DFQATT and CDR2 SNEGSKA (reference sequence). This CDR3 region has 14 residues. V was pared by 4 bases and J by 4 bases, with 4 bases of the junction left unmatched. The CDR3 is CSAIAGGPADTQYF. The CDR3 nucleotides are TGCAGTGCTATAGCGGGGGGGCCTGCAGATACGCAGTATTTT.

This clonotype was found many times. V is TRBV6-4 and J is TRBJ2-2; 9 nucleotides match TRBD1. Trimming at V came to 5 bases and at J to 0 bases, leaving 1 base not matched to a gene. Germline lookup yields CDR1 MRHNA and CDR2 SNTAGT. This CDR3 spans 15 amino acids. As DNA, the CDR3 is TGTGCCAGCAGTCGACAGGGGGCGAACACCGGGGAGCTGTTTTTT. It encodes CASSRQGANTGELFF.

V is TRBV15 and J is TRBJ1-4; D uncertain. V shed 6 bases and J shed 2 bases, with 13 bases lying between them. Per germline, CDR1 LNHNV and CDR2 YYDKDF (reference sequence). The CDR3 has 15 amino acids. In nucleotides, the CDR3 is TGTGCCACCAGGAGCGAGGTGGCGACTAATGAAAAACTGTTTTTT. Translated, it gives CATRSEVATNEKLFF.

This clonotype was found once. CDR3 sequence reads: CASCDYNEQFF. The CDR3 nucleotides read TGTGCCAGCTGTGACTACAATGAGCAGTTCTTC. The chain recombines TRBV10-3 with TRBJ2-1; D unclear. Per germline, CDR1 ENHRY and CDR2 SYGVKD. The ends were cut back, 10 bases at V and 3 bases at J, with 7 bases in the middle. This CDR3 region has 11 residues.

V and J are TRBV5-1 and TRBJ2-7; TRBD2 matches 7 bases. The CDR3 loop spans 15 amino acids. Losses at the gene ends were 4 bases for V and 0 bases for J; bases not matched to a gene: 7. Germline V gives CDR1 SGHRS, CDR2 YFSETQ. CDR3 in DNA: TGCGCCAGCAGCCCCCAAGGCGGGGGCTCCTACGAGCAGTACTTC. It yields the protein CASSPQGGGSYEQYF. The whole variable domain, remainder taken from reference TRBV5-1 and TRBJ2-7, is KAGVTQTPRYLIKTRGQQVTLSCSPISGHRSVSWYQQTPGQGLQFLFEYFSETQRNKGNFPGRFSGRQFSNSRSEMNVSTLELGDSALYLCASSPQGGGSYEQYFGPGTRLTVT.

This clonotype was found a few times. The rearrangement links TRBV10-3 to TRBJ1-2; D gene ambiguous. V lost 5 bases and J lost 8, with 12 bases in between. The CDR3 is made up of 12 amino acids. Germline V gene sequence: CDR1 ENHRY, CDR2 SYGVKD. The CDR3 loop is CAISLPMRGYTF. CDR3 nucleotides: TGTGCCATCAGTCTTCCCATGAGGGGCTACACCTTC.

The chain joins TRBV5-6 to TRBJ1-4; 8 bases line up with TRBD1. Germline V CDR1 and CDR2: SGHDT, YYEEEE. Trimming at V came to 8 bases and at J to 0 bases, leaving 9 bases not matched to a gene. This CDR3 comprises 16 residues. The CDR3 nucleotides are TGTGCCAGTAGGGCGGGACAGGCTGCAACTAATGAAAAACTGTTTTTT. It yields the protein CASRAGQAATNEKLFF.

This clonotype was counted only a few times. The V call is TRBV10-2, the J call TRBJ2-7, with D perhaps matching TRBD2 (5 bases). The V and J ends lost 3 bases and 0 bases respectively, with 9 bases between them. This CDR3 has 14 residues. Per germline, CDR1 WSHSY and CDR2 SAAADI. CDR3 DNA: TGCGCCAGCAGTGAAGGACTCCTCTCCTACGAGCAGTACTTC. This codes for CASSEGLLSYEQYF.

This chain links TRBV15 with TRBJ1-5; D is unclear. With 1 base removed from V and 4 bases from J, the gap between germline ends came to 11 bases. The CDR3 spans 15 residues. CDR1 and CDR2 (germline): LNHNV, YYDKDF (reference sequence). CDR3: CATSRGELMNQPQHF. The CDR3 DNA reads TGTGCCACCAGCAGAGGCGAACTTATGAATCAGCCCCAGCATTTT.

This rearrangement joins TRBV5-1 to TRBJ1-6, with a possible D match to TRBD1 (6 bases). Per germline, CDR1 SGHRS and CDR2 YFSETQ. This CDR3 region has 14 residues. With 4 bases removed from V and 10 bases from J, the gap between germline ends came to 15 bases. As DNA, the CDR3 is TGCGCCAGCAGCCTGCCAGGGGCCCGATCACCCCTCCACTTT. Amino acid sequence: CASSLPGARSPLHF. Full variable domain (rest looked up from reference TRBV5-1 and TRBJ1-6): KAGVTQTPRYLIKTRGQQVTLSCSPISGHRSVSWYQQTPGQGLQFLFEYFSETQRNKGNFPGRFSGRQFSNSRSEMNVSTLELGDSALYLCASSLPGARSPLHFGNGTRLTVT.

This clonotype was seen a few times. The rearrangement links TRBV5-1 to TRBJ1-3; 7 nucleotides agree with TRBD1. V lost 4 bases to trimming and J lost 4 bases; unmatched junction nucleotides: 5. Per germline, CDR1 SGHRS and CDR2 YFSETQ. The CDR3 has 14 residues. The CDR3 protein is CASSPGTEGNTIYF. CDR3 bases: TGCGCCAGCAGCCCGGGGACAGAAGGAAACACCATATATTTT.

The rearrangement joins TRBV7-3 to TRBJ2-7; D is possibly TRBD2 (7 bases). This CDR3 is 17 amino acids long. In germline, CDR1 is SGHTA, CDR2 FQGTGA. V gave up 4 bases and J gave up 0 bases, with 19 bases separating them. The CDR3 is CASSSLIGGGSSYEQYF. DNA for the CDR3: TGTGCCAGCAGCTCCCTTATAGGGGGGGGAAGCTCCTACGAGCAGTACTTC.

The chain recombines TRBV12-3 or TRBV12-4 with TRBJ2-2; 8 bases match TRBD1. There are 15 residues in the CDR3. The V segment lost 6 bases and the J segment 3 bases; nucleotides outside the gene matches: 6. CDR3 bases: TGTGCCAGCAGACCTGACAGGGGATACACCGGGGAGCTGTTTTTT. Encoded protein: CASRPDRGYTGELFF.

The CDR3 protein is CASRRTEISSYEQYF. The CDR3 nucleotides are TGTGCCAGCAGGAGAACAGAAATCAGCTCCTACGAGCAGTACTTC. The gene calls are TRBV2 and TRBJ2-7, with D hard to call. CDR3 length equals 15 residues. Per the germline V gene, CDR1 is SNHLY and CDR2 is FYNNEI. Trimming removed 6 bases at V and 0 bases at J, with 15 bases between.

V is TRBV15 and J is TRBJ1-3; perhaps TRBD1 as D (5 bases). The CDR3 totals 16 residues. Germline V gene sequence: CDR1 LNHNV, CDR2 YYDKDF (reference sequence). V was trimmed by 4 bases and J by 2 bases, leaving 15 bases between them. In DNA form, the CDR3 reads TGTGCCACCAGCAAGCGCGGGCAGGGCACTGGAAACACCATATATTTT. Residues: CATSKRGQGTGNTIYF.

The CDR3 DNA sequence: TGTGCCAGCAGCCAACTTATGGGGGGGCAGCTAGCGAACACCGGGGAGCTGTTTTTT. It translates to CASSQLMGGQLANTGELFF. This chain links TRBV7-2 with TRBJ2-2; perhaps TRBD2 as D (7 bases). CDR3 size: 19 residues. V lost 5 bases and J lost 0, with 22 bases in between. Germline V gives CDR1 SGHTA, CDR2 FQGNSA.

The chain is built from TRBV5-6 and TRBJ1-2; D remains ambiguous. V was clipped by 4 bases and J by 1 base, with 5 bases between them. Looked up from germline, CDR1 is SGHDT and CDR2 is YYEEEE. There are 12 residues in the CDR3. CDR3 loop: CASSAINYGYTF. CDR3 bases: TGTGCCAGCAGCGCTATTAACTATGGCTACACCTTC.

The rearrangement links TRBV7-3 to TRBJ2-1, with a tentative D call TRBD2 (6 bases). This CDR3 is built from 15 residues. CDR1 and CDR2 (germline): SGHTA, FQGTGA. With 3 bases removed from V and 1 base from J, the gap between germline ends came to 10 bases. The CDR3 is CASSFMGGSYNEQFF. CDR3 DNA sequence: TGTGCCAGCAGCTTCATGGGGGGTTCCTACAATGAGCAGTTCTTC.

The chain employs TRBV15 and TRBJ2-7; no clear D. Trimming removed 0 bases from V and 0 bases from J, with 12 bases in between. The CDR3 has 16 amino acids. Germline V gives CDR1 LNHNV, CDR2 YYDKDF (reference sequence). This CDR3 reads CATSRDAETVSYEQYF. As DNA, the CDR3 is TGTGCCACCAGCAGAGATGCTGAGACGGTCTCCTACGAGCAGTACTTC.